What follows is one TCR beta chain and its context. As for treatment: randomized to nivolumab then ipilimumab (arm A) or the reverse (arm B). Patients had received no earlier DNA-damaging chemotherapy. TCRdb's table, derived via immunoSEQ multiplex PCR, lists solely in-frame clones and lacks some. The table has some 5,100 clones, roughly 24% seen once. The V and J ends lost 1 base and 0 bases respectively, with 19 bases between them. The CDR3 length is 19 residues. The germline V gene encodes CDR1 LNHNV and CDR2 YYDKDF (reference sequence). The sample is drawn from a study of sequential checkpoint blockade in melanoma. About the research overall: TCRbeta immunosequencing was performed on DNA from fewer than 95 pretreatment melanoma tumor samples.

The sequence derives from a human donor with melanoma. Here the sequenced sample was tumor tissue (inferred from file names), taken from a patient given nivolumab and ipilimumab in sequence. V and J are TRBV15 and TRBJ1-5; no clear D. The CDR3 loop is CATSRGFGRSGYSNQPQHF. As DNA, the CDR3 is TGTGCCACCAGCAGAGGATTTGGCCGGTCAGGCTATAGCAATCAGCCCCAGCATTTT.